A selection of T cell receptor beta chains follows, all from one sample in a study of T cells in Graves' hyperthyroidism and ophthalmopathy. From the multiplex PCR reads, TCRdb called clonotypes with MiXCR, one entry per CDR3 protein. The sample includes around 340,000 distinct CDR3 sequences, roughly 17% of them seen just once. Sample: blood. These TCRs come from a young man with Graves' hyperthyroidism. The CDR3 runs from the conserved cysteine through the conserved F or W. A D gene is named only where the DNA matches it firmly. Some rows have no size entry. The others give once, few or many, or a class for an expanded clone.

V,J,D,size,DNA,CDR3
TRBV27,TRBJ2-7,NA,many,TGTGCCAGCAGTCCTCGAGGCGGGGAAGCCTACGAGCAGTACTTC,CASSPRGGEAYEQYF
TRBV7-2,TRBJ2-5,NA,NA,TGTGCCAGCAGCTCGTTGACCGAGACCCAGTACTTC,CASSSLTETQYF
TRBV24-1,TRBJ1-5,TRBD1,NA,TGTGCCACCAGTGATTCCCGGACAGGGGGCGATCAGCCCCAGCATTTT,CATSDSRTGGDQPQHF
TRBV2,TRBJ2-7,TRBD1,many,TGTGCCAGCAGTCCTCCGGGACAGGGACGGTACGAGCAGTACTTC,CASSPPGQGRYEQYF
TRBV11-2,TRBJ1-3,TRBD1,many,TGTGCCAGCAGCTTGAAGAGAGGGGGCGTCTCTGGAAACACCATATATTTT,CASSLKRGGVSGNTIYF
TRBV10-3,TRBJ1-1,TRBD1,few,TGTGCCATCGCCTACAGGGGTGACACTGAAGCTTTCTTT,CAIAYRGDTEAFF
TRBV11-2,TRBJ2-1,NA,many,TGTGCCAGCAGCTTATATGCGCGGGGTGAGCAGTTCTTC,CASSLYARGEQFF
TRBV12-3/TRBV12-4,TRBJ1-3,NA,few,TGTGCCAGCAGGCGGACAGTCTCTGGAAACACCATATATTTT,CASRRTVSGNTIYF
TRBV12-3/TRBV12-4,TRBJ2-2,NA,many,TGTGCCAGCAGTTCGGACAGCGCGAACACCGGGGAGCTGTTTTTT,CASSSDSANTGELFF
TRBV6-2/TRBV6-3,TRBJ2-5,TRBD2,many,TGTGCCAGCAGTGCAAGCGGGAGTCCAGAGACCCAGTACTTC,CASSASGSPETQYF
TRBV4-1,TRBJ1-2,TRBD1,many,TGCGCCAGCAGCCAACGTTGGGGACAGCAGGATGGCTACACCTTC,CASSQRWGQQDGYTF
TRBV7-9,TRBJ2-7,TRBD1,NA,TGTGCCAGCAGCCCTACTGAGGGACAGGGGTTCAACGAGCCGTACTTC,CASSPTEGQGFNEPYF
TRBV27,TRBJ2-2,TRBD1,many,TGTGCCAGCAGTTTTCGAGGGGCCGGGGTCAGGGGGCCCGCGAACACCGGGGAGCTGTTTTTT,CASSFRGAGVRGPANTGELFF
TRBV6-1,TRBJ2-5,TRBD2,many,TGTGCCAGCAGTCCACGAGCCAGCGGGAGGTCAGAGACCCAGTACTTC,CASSPRASGRSETQYF
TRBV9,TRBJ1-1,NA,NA,TGTGCCAGCAGCACAGAGGGGAACACTGAAGCTTTCTTT,CASSTEGNTEAFF
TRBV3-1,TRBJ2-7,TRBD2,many,TGTGCCAGCAGCCAAGAAGGAGCGGGAGAGGTCGCCAGCTCCTACGAGCAGTACTTC,CASSQEGAGEVASSYEQYF
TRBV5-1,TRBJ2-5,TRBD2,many,TGCGCCAGCAGCTCGGAGACTAGCGGGAGGGGTTCAGAGACCCAGTACTTC,CASSSETSGRGSETQYF
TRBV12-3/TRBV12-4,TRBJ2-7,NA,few,TGTGCCAGCAGCGACAGGACCCCCTACGAGCAGTACTTC,CASSDRTPYEQYF
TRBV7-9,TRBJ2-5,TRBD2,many,TGTGCCAGCAGCCCTAGCGGGAAAGAGACCCAGTACTTC,CASSPSGKETQYF
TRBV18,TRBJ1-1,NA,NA,TGTGCCAGCTCGGCTACCTACCGACAAATGAACACTGAAGCTTTCTTT,CASSATYRQMNTEAFF
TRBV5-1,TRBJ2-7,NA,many,TGCGCCAGCAGCACCCCCAGGGGCGAGCAGTACTTC,CASSTPRGEQYF
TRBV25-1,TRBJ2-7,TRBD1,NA,TGTGCCAGCAGTGTGGGACAGGGTGGCTACGAGCAGTACTTC,CASSVGQGGYEQYF
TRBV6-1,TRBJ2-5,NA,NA,TGTGCCAGCGTGCCCCGTGGAGAGACCCAGTACTTC,CASVPRGETQYF
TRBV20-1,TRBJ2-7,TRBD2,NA,TGTGGGAGCGGGACTCCTGGGGAGCAGTACTTC,CGSGTPGEQYF
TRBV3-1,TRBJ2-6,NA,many,TGTGCCAGCAGCCCCGACCAAGTCCTGACTTTC,CASSPDQVLTF
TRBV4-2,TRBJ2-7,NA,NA,TGTGCCAGCAGCCAATCCCGGGAAGGCGAGCAGTACTTC,CASSQSREGEQYF
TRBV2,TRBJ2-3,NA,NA,TGTGCCAGCCGGACGAGTACGCAGTATTTT,CASRTSTQYF
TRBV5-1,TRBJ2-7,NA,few,TGCGCCAGCAGCACAGATACAAAGAAGGAGCAGTACTTC,CASSTDTKKEQYF
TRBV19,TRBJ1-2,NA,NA,TGTGCCAGTAGTATAGATGCGGAAGACGGTGGCTACACCTTC,CASSIDAEDGGYTF
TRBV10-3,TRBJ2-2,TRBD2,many,TGTGCCATCAAAGCGGGAGCTGACACCGGGGAGCTGTTTTTT,CAIKAGADTGELFF
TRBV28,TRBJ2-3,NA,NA,TGTGCCAGCAGTTTCCCCCTCCGAGACGAAGAGGCTGATACGCAGTATTTT,CASSFPLRDEEADTQYF
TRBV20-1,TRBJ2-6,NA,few,TGCAGTGCTAGAGTTAGATCCGGGGCCAACGTCCTGACTTTC,CSARVRSGANVLTF
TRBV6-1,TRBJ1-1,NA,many,TGTGCCAGCAGTTTCCCCCGGGGGGAGAGCGACACTGAAGCTTTCTTT,CASSFPRGESDTEAFF
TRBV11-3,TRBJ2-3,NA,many,TGTGCCAGCAGCTTAAGACGGCGCGGGGCAGATACGCAGTATTTT,CASSLRRRGADTQYF
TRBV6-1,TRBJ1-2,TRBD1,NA,TGTGCCAGCAGGATGGGACAGGGGTTTGGCTACACCTTC,CASRMGQGFGYTF
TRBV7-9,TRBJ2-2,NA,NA,TGTGCCAGCAGCTTTAACGTCGGGGAGCTGTTTTTT,CASSFNVGELFF
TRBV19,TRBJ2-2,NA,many,TGTGCCAGTAGTATACCGGGACAAACGTTTAACACCGGGGAGCTGTTTTTT,CASSIPGQTFNTGELFF
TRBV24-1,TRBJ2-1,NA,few,TGTGCCACCAGCATACCGGGGGCCAGGTACAATGAGCAGTTCTTC,CATSIPGARYNEQFF
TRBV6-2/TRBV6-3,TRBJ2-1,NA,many,TGTGCCGGTTTGGATGGCGGGAAAGACAATGAGCAGTTCTTC,CAGLDGGKDNEQFF
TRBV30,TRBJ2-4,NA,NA,TGTGCCTGGAGTGTAATCAAGTACATTCAGTACTTC,CAWSVIKYIQYF
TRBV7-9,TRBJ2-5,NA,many,TGTGCCAGCACTAGAGTGGAGGGAACCCAGTACTTC,CASTRVEGTQYF
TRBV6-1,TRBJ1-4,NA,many,TGTGCCAGCCTCCAGGGCGACGCAACTAATGAAAAACTGTTTTTT,CASLQGDATNEKLFF
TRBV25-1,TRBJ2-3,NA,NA,TGTGCCAGCAGACACGACGAGGATACGCAGTATTTT,CASRHDEDTQYF
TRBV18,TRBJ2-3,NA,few,TGTGCCAGCTCACCAAATATCGGAGCGGGCCCCACAGATACGCAGTATTTT,CASSPNIGAGPTDTQYF
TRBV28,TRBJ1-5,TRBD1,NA,TGTGCCAGCAGTCGTACCGGGACAGGGGGTGTTCAGCCCCAGCATTTT,CASSRTGTGGVQPQHF
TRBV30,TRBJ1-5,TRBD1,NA,TGTGCCTGGAGAGGACAGGGGCAGGGGCCCCAGCATTTT,CAWRGQGQGPQHF